The rows below give T cell receptor beta chains drawn from one sample of a study of regulatory T cells in long-lasting Graves disease. TCRdb itself ran the multiplex PCR reads through MiXCR, one entry per CDR3 protein. The sample has 300,000 to 500,000 distinct CDR3 sequences, around 21% seen once. Source: peripheral blood mononuclear cells (PBMCs), taken when the disease was refractory, from a patient treated with antithyroid drugs. These TCRs come from a female donor with Graves disease. The CDR3 runs from the conserved cysteine through the conserved F or W. Each record gives: clone size, D gene, J gene, V gene, CDR3 DNA, CDR3 protein. A D gene is named only where the DNA matches it firmly. Size is omitted from some rows. Given values are once, few, many or a class for expanded clones.

>.|.|TRBJ2-7|TRBV20-1
TGCAGTGCCCGGCGCGCGGGGAGCTCCTACGAGCAGTACTTC
CSARRAGSSYEQYF
>few|TRBD1|TRBJ2-7|TRBV27
TGTGCCAGCAGTTTGACAGGGGACTCCGACGAGCAGTACTTC
CASSLTGDSDEQYF
>.|TRBD1|TRBJ2-7|TRBV20-1
TGCAGTGCCGCCCGGGACAGTGGGTTCTTC
CSAARDSGFF
>many|.|TRBJ1-5|TRBV7-9
TGTGCCAGCAGCTTGCTCGAGGCTCTTTTTAGCAATCAGCCCCAGCATTTT
CASSLLEALFSNQPQHF
>.|.|TRBJ2-5|TRBV25-1
TGTGCCAGCAGTGCAGTGTGGGGGCGAAAAGAGACCCAGTACTTC
CASSAVWGRKETQYF
>many|TRBD1|TRBJ1-2|TRBV20-1
TGCAGTGCAAGGGAAACACAGGGGGCCATCTATGGCTACACCTTC
CSARETQGAIYGYTF
>few|.|TRBJ2-1|TRBV7-3
TGTGCCAGCAGCTTAGGCGCAGCCTACTACAATGAGCAGTTCTTC
CASSLGAAYYNEQFF
>many|.|TRBJ2-5|TRBV6-1
TGTGCCAGCAGTGATCGAGGTTTTGTCCCGGAGACCCAGTACTTC
CASSDRGFVPETQYF
>many|.|TRBJ2-7|TRBV12-3/TRBV12-4
TGTGCCAGCAGTATCTCCTACGAGCAGTACTTC
CASSISYEQYF
>.|.|TRBJ1-1|TRBV30
TGTGCCTGGAGAGATGGACAGCTTGTCACTGAAGCTTTCTTT
CAWRDGQLVTEAFF
>many|.|TRBJ1-1|TRBV19
TGTGCCAGTAGTATCCTCCGAGGGTCTTCTAACACTGAAGCTTTCTTT
CASSILRGSSNTEAFF
>.|.|TRBJ2-6|TRBV7-9
TGTGCCAGCAGCTTAAGAGAGGGGCTTGGGGCCAACGTCCTGACTTTC
CASSLREGLGANVLTF
>many|.|TRBJ1-6|TRBV2
TGTGCCAGCAGTGAGGGCCTCCGTGGAAATTCACCCCTCCACTTT
CASSEGLRGNSPLHF
>.|TRBD1|TRBJ1-1|TRBV13
TGTGCCAGCAGCTCCCTGACAGGGGATGGAAGGGCTTTCTTT
CASSSLTGDGRAFF
>many|.|TRBJ2-7|TRBV28
TGTGCCAGCAGTTTCTCTGCGGGGACGGGGGAGCAGTACTTC
CASSFSAGTGEQYF
>few|.|TRBJ2-1|TRBV2
TGTGCCAGCAACGAGGCTCCCCGGGACTCGGGCAATGAGCAGTTCTTC
CASNEAPRDSGNEQFF
>many|.|TRBJ2-7|TRBV20-1
TGCAGTGCTGACCGGGACGGACACTACGAGCAGTACTTC
CSADRDGHYEQYF
>.|.|TRBJ2-3|TRBV2
TGTGCCAGCAGGCTCGGGGCAGATACGCAGTATTTT
CASRLGADTQYF
>few|.|TRBJ2-4|TRBV24-1
TGTGCCACCAGTTCCCGTCCAGGGGCCTGGACCAAAAACATTCAGTACTTC
CATSSRPGAWTKNIQYF
>.|TRBD1|TRBJ2-7|TRBV30
TGTGCCTGGAGCGCGATGTGGGACAGAACCCTGGAGGAGCAGTACTTC
CAWSAMWDRTLEEQYF
>many|.|TRBJ2-5|TRBV7-2
TGTGCCAGCAGCCCCCTGCACAGGGGGGGAGAGACCCAGTACTTC
CASSPLHRGGETQYF
>many|.|TRBJ2-5|TRBV12-3/TRBV12-4
TGTGCCAGCAGTCCGTCCCACTTCAGCGGCCAAGAGACCCAGTACTTC
CASSPSHFSGQETQYF
>many|.|TRBJ2-7|TRBV20-1
TGCAGTGCCGACGATGGCAGCTACGAGCAGTACTTC
CSADDGSYEQYF
>.|.|TRBJ2-5|TRBV25-1
TGTGCCAGCAATTCCCTCCAAGAGACCCAGTACTTC
CASNSLQETQYF
>many|.|TRBJ2-2|TRBV11-3
TGTGCCAGCAGCGGAGGGGATACCGGGGAGCTGTTTTTT
CASSGGDTGELFF
>.|TRBD2|TRBJ2-5|TRBV20-1
TGCAGTGCTAGAGTGGGACTAGCGGGAGCGGGATCGGAGACCCAGTACTTC
CSARVGLAGAGSETQYF
>.|.|TRBJ1-5|TRBV20-1
TGCAGTGCTAGAGTATCCCCAGGGGAGAATCAGCCCCAGCATTTT
CSARVSPGENQPQHF
>many|.|TRBJ1-2|TRBV11-2
TGTGCCAGCAGCACGGGAACGCATGTGGGACCACTCGACTTC
CASSTGTHVGPLDF
>many|.|TRBJ1-5|TRBV29-1
TGCAGCGTGTATATTCCGGGGCCCAATCAGCCCCAGCATTTT
CSVYIPGPNQPQHF
>.|.|TRBJ2-2|TRBV7-9
TGTGCCAGCAGACCGAAAGGGAGTGGGGAGCTGTTTTTT
CASRPKGSGELFF
>.|.|TRBJ1-2|TRBV6-1
TGTGCCAGCAGCCAAGGGTACACCAACTATGGCTACACCTTC
CASSQGYTNYGYTF
>.|.|TRBJ1-4|TRBV28
TGTGCCAGCAGCGGGGGGTCCCGCGCCCCGAATGAAAAACTGTTTTTT
CASSGGSRAPNEKLFF
>.|.|TRBJ2-7|TRBV7-2
TGTGCCAGCAGCCAAACCGGGTCTCGGGGAGACGAGCAGTACTTC
CASSQTGSRGDEQYF
>many|.|TRBJ1-5|TRBV28
TGTGCCAGCAGTTCCCTCAGGGATCAGCCCCAGCATTTT
CASSSLRDQPQHF
>.|TRBD1|TRBJ1-2|TRBV6-1
TGTGCCAGCAGGACCGGGACAGGTCCCGGCTACACCTTC
CASRTGTGPGYTF
>.|TRBD2|TRBJ2-7|TRBV28
TGTGCCAGCAGTTCAGTGGCGGGACTAGCTCTGCACGAGCAGTACTTC
CASSSVAGLALHEQYF
>many|.|TRBJ2-2|TRBV19
TGTGCCAGTAGCCGGGACTCGACCCTCACCGGGGAGCTGTTTTTT
CASSRDSTLTGELFF
>.|.|TRBJ1-1|TRBV20-1
TGCAGTGCTAGAGATCAGAACACTGAAGCTTTCTTT
CSARDQNTEAFF
>.|.|TRBJ2-7|TRBV5-1
TGCGCCAGCAGCCCATGGGGGGACCTCTACGAGCAGTACTTC
CASSPWGDLYEQYF
>.|.|TRBJ2-5|TRBV25-1
TGTGCCAGCAGTGAGTGGGGGTATCAAGAGACCCAGTACTTC
CASSEWGYQETQYF
>many|.|TRBJ1-2|TRBV6-1
TGTGCCAGCAGTGAACTGTTCACAGCTAACTATGGCTACACCTTC
CASSELFTANYGYTF
>.|.|TRBJ1-1|TRBV7-2
TGTGCCAGCAGCTCTTCCCAGGGAGGCACTGAAGCTTTCTTT
CASSSSQGGTEAFF
>.|.|TRBJ1-5|TRBV7-2
TGTGCCAGCAGCTCCCAGGGAAACAATCAGCCCCAGCATTTT
CASSSQGNNQPQHF
>many|TRBD2|TRBJ2-7|TRBV2
TGTGCCAGCTTTGATTCCGGGACTAGCGCCTACGAGCAGTACTTC
CASFDSGTSAYEQYF
>many|TRBD1|TRBJ2-7|TRBV12-3/TRBV12-4
TGTGCCAGCAGTTTAGGGGCAGGGGGACACGAGCAGTACTTC
CASSLGAGGHEQYF
>many|.|TRBJ2-5|TRBV28
TGTGCCAGCAGTCCCCCAGCTAGCTGGGATCAGACCCAGTACTTC
CASSPPASWDQTQYF
>.|.|TRBJ1-2|TRBV24-1
TGTGCCACCAGTGATTCCGTCGGAGATGGCTACACCTTC
CATSDSVGDGYTF
>many|TRBD1|TRBJ1-1|TRBV7-2
TGTGCCAGCAGCTTAGAGCCAGGGGGCCGTGAAGCTTTCTTT
CASSLEPGGREAFF
>few|TRBD1|TRBJ2-3|TRBV12-3/TRBV12-4
TGTGCCAGCACCCCGACAGGGGCCAAACCAGATACGCAGTATTTT
CASTPTGAKPDTQYF